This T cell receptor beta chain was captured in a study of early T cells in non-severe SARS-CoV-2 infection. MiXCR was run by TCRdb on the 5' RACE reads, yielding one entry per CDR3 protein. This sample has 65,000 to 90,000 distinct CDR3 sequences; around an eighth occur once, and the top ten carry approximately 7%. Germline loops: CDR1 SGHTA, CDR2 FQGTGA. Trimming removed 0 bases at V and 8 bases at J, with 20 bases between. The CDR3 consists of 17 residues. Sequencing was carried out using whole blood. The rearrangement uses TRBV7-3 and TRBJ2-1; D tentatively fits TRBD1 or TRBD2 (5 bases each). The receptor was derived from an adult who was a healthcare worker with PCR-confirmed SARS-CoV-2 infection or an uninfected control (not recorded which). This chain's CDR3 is CASSLTGTGSSRDEQFF. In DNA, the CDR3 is TGTGCCAGCAGCTTAACAGGGACGGGATCATCACGCGATGAGCAGTTCTTC.